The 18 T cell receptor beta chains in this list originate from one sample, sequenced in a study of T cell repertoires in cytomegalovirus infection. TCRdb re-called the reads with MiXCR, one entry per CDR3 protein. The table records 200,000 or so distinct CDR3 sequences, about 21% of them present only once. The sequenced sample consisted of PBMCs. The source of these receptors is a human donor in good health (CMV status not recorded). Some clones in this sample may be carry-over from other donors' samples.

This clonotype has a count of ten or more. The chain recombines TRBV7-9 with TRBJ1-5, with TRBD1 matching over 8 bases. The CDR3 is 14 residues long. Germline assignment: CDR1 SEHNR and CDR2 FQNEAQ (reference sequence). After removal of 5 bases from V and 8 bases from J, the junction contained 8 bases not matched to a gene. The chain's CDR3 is CASSPDRANEPQHF. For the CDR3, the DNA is TGTGCCAGCAGCCCGGACAGGGCGAATGAGCCCCAGCATTTT.

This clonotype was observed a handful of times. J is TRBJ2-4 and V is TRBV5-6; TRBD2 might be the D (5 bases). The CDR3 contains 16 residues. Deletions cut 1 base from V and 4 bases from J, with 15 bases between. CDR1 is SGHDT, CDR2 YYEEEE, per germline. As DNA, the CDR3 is TGTGCCAGCAGCTTGCGCGGAGGTCCGGGTAAAAACATTCAGTACTTC. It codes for CASSLRGGPGKNIQYF.

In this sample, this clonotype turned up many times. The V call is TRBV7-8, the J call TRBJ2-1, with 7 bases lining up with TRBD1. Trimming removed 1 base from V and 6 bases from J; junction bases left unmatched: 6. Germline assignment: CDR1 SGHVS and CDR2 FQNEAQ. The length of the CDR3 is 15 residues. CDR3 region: CASSLGQGLINEQFF. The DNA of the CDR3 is TGTGCCAGCAGCTTAGGACAGGGATTGATCAATGAGCAGTTCTTC. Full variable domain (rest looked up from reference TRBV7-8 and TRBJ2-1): GAGVSQSPRYKVAKRGQDVALRCDPISGHVSLFWYQQALGQGPEFLTYFQNEAQLDKSGLPSDRFFAERPEGSVSTLKIQRTQQEDSAVYLCASSLGQGLINEQFFGPGTRLTVL.

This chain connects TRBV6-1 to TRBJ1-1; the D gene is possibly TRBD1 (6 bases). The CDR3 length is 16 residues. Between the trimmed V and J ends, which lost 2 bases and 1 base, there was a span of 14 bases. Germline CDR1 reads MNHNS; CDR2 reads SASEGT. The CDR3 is CASSEPRGAGNTEAFF. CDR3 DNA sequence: TGTGCCAGCAGTGAACCGCGGGGGGCTGGGAACACTGAAGCTTTCTTT.

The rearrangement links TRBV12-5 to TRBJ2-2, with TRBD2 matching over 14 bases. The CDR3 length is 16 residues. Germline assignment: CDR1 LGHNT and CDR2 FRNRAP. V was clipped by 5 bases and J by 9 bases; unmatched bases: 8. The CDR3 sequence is CASGVPGLAGVRELFF. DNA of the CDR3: TGTGCTAGTGGTGTCCCGGGACTAGCGGGAGTCCGGGAGCTGTTTTTT.

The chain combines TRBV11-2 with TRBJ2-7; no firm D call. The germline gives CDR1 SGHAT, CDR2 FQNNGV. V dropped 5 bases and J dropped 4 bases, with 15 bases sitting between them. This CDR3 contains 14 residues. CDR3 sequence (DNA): TGTGCCAGCAGCCGGTCCGGCCCCCAGTACGAGCAGTACTTC. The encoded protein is CASSRSGPQYEQYF.

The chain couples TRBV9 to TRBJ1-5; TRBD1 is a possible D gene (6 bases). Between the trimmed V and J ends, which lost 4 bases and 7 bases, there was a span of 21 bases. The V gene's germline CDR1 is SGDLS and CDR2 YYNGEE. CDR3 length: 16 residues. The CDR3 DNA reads TGTGCCAGCAGCCCGGGATCAGGGGAAGGGGGACAGCCCCAGCATTTT. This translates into CASSPGSGEGGQPQHF.

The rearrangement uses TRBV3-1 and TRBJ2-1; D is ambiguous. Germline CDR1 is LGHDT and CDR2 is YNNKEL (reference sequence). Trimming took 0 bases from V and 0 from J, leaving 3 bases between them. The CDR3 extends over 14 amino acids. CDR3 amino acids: CASSQEHSYNEQFF. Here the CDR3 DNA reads TGTGCCAGCAGCCAAGAGCACTCCTACAATGAGCAGTTCTTC.

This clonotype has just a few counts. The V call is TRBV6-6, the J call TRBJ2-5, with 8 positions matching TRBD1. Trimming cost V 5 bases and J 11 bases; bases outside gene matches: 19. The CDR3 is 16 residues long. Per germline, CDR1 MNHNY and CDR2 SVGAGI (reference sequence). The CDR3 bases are TGTGCCAGCAGTGACGACCCCGGGACAGGTGGCGATAGGCAGTACTTC. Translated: CASSDDPGTGGDRQYF.

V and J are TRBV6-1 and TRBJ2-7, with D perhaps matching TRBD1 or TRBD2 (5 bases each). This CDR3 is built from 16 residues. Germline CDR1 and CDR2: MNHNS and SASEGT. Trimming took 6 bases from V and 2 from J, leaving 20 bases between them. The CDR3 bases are TGTGCCAGCAGCCGATCTGCCGGGACGGTCCCCTACGAGCAGTACTTC. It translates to CASSRSAGTVPYEQYF.

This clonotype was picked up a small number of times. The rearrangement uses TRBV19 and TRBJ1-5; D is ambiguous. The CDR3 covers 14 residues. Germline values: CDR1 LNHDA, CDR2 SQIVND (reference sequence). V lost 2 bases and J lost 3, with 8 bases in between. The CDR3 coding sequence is TGTGCCAGTAGTATACTCGTTGACAATCAGCCCCAGCATTTT. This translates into CASSILVDNQPQHF.

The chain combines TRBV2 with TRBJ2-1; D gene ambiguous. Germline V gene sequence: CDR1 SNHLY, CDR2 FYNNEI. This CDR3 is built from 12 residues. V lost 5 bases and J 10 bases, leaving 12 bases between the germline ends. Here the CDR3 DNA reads TGTGCCAGCAGTACATCGACTCCCGAGCAGTTCTTC. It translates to CASSTSTPEQFF.

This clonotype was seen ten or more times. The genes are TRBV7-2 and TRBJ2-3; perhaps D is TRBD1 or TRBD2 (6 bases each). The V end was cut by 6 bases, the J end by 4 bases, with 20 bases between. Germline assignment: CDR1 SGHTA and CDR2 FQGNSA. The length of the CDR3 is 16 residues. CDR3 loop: CASRSPSGGGSDTQYF. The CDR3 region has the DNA TGTGCCAGCAGATCCCCCAGCGGAGGGGGATCAGATACGCAGTATTTT.

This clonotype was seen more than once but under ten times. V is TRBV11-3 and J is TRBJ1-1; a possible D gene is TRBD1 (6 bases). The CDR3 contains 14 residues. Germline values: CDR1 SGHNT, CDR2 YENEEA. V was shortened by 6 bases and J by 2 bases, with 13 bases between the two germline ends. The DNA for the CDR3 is TGTGCCAGCAGGACCTCAGGGGTCAACACTGAAGCTTTCTTT. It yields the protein CASRTSGVNTEAFF.

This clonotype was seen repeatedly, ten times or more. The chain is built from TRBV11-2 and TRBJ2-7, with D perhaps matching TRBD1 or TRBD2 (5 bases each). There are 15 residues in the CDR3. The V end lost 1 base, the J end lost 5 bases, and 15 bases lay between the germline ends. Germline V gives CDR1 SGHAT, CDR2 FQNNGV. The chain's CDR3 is CASSLGLGRRDEQYF. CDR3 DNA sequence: TGTGCCAGCAGCTTAGGGTTGGGACGGCGGGACGAGCAGTACTTC.

This CDR3 reads CASSYSSTGYNQPQHF. The CDR3 region has the DNA TGTGCCAGCAGTTACTCCTCGACTGGGTACAATCAGCCCCAGCATTTT. This chain links TRBV6-2 or TRBV6-3 with TRBJ1-5, with D unclear. The V end lost 0 bases, the J end lost 3 bases, and 12 bases lay between the germline ends. The CDR3 contains 16 residues. Germline V lookup: CDR1 MNHEY, CDR2 SVGEGT.

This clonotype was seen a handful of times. CDR3 DNA sequence: TGTGCCAGTAGTGACCCGGGACAGGGTTATAATGAGCAGTTCTTC. Encoded protein: CASSDPGQGYNEQFF. The chain recombines TRBV19 with TRBJ2-1; 9 nucleotides line up with TRBD1. The CDR3 covers 15 residues. The germline CDR1 and CDR2 sequences are LNHDA and SQIVND (reference sequence). V lost 5 bases and J lost 7; bases outside the gene matches: 9.

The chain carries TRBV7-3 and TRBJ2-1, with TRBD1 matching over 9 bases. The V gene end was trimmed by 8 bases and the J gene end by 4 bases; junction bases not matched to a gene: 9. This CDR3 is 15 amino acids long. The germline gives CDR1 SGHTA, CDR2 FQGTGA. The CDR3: CASGVDRGEYNEQFF. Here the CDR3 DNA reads TGTGCCAGCGGAGTAGACAGGGGGGAATACAATGAGCAGTTCTTC. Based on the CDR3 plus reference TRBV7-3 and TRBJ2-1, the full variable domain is GAGVSQTPSNKVTEKGKYVELRCDPISGHTALYWYRQSLGQGPEFLIYFQGTGAADDSGLPNDRFFAVRPEGSVSTLKIQRTERGDSAVYLCASGVDRGEYNEQFFGPGTRLTVL.